The source of this TCR beta chain is a study of shared clonotypes between healthy human individuals. At the level of the study: Researchers drew samples from a couple of women and a few men aged 18 to 49. Study results and limitations: Despite large depth, rarefaction showed incomplete sorted-subset sequencing.

Assay execution proceeded at the deep level. Replicate PCRs for sorted subsets used about 200 ng DNA; this equaled 33,000 or so T cell genomes. Data came from immunoSEQ multiplex PCR; TCRdb stores just in-frame clones and leaves some out. The table shows about 2.2 million clones, with about 93% occurring only once. The CDR3 loop spans 14 amino acids. Trimming removed 1 base from V and 7 bases from J; junction bases left unmatched: 7. Germline V gene data show CDR1 as LNHDA and CDR2 as SQIVND (reference sequence). Positively selected for CCR7, the CD45RO-negative cells used as naive CD8 cells excluded terminally differentiated effector memory CD45RA+ cells. Turning to this clone: Its antigen is as yet unknown.

Sequencing used naive CD8+ T cells from PBMCs. The chain uses TRBV19 and TRBJ2-7; 7 nucleotides match TRBD2. This sequence was found in a man between 18 and 29 years old in good health. Some clones in this sample may be carry-over from other donors' samples. Here the CDR3 DNA reads TGTGCCAGTAGTATAGTACGGGAGGTAGAAGAGCAGTACTTC. Encoded protein: CASSIVREVEEQYF.